This TCR beta chain derives from a study of beta chain features in type 1 diabetes. Across the whole study: Healthy donors, compared against patients, showed similar age, gender and cell yields.

Each sorted population was over 95% pure. Whole-study findings and limits: When VDJ junctions were examined, type 1 diabetes patients showed fewer insertions and more deletions.

Expressed TCRB transcripts were sequenced after all isolated RNA was converted to cDNA. Sequencing used immunoSEQ multiplex PCR; TCRdb keeps in-frame clones, though not all of them. In the table there are approximately 140,000 clones, about 50% of which are singletons. In germline, CDR1 is MNHNY, CDR2 SVGAGI (reference sequence). CDR3 length: 15 amino acids. V lost 5 bases to trimming and J lost 5 bases; unmatched junction nucleotides: 4. The table lists this clone with a few counts. Its antigen is not known. Sequencing used Tregs from blood. This chain uses TRBV6-6 with TRBJ2-2, with 11 nucleotides matching TRBD1. This sequence originates from a man younger than 35 in good health. This CDR3 is CASSRGTGGTGELFF. CDR3 DNA sequence: TGTGCCAGCAGTCGGGGGACAGGGGGTACCGGGGAGCTGTTTTTT.